The 5 T cell receptor beta chains in this list originate from one sample, sequenced in a study of cytomegalovirus exposure and HLA in healthy donors. The PCR had 60 Vbeta and 13 Jbeta primers. Assay used: immunoSEQ multiplex PCR; TCRdb lists only in-frame clones, some missing. This sample has under 95,000 clones, with around four fifths found just once. Sample: PBMCs. These receptors came from a boy aged 5-17 years in good health and CMV-seronegative.

This clone was seen only a few times. DNA of the CDR3: TGTGCCAGCAGTGAGACAGGGGGAGGCTACGAGCAGTACTTC. It codes for CASSETGGGYEQYF. The rearrangement joins TRBV25-1 to TRBJ2-7; TRBD1 aligns across 9 bases. The trim removed 3 bases at V and 3 bases at J, leaving 3 bases unmatched. CDR3 length: 14 residues. The V gene's germline CDR1 is MGHDK and CDR2 SYGVNS.

V and J are TRBV4-3 and TRBJ2-1, with D hard to call. V was shortened by 0 bases and J by 7 bases, with 7 bases between the two germline ends. CDR3 length: 13 residues. Germline V gene data show CDR1 as LGHNA and CDR2 as YSLEER. The CDR3 loop reads CASSQDFTNEQFF. CDR3 nucleotide sequence: TGCGCCAGCAGCCAAGATTTTACTAATGAGCAGTTCTTC.

The chain carries TRBV6-5 and TRBJ2-7, with no clear D. V was pared by 10 bases and J by 5 bases, with 15 bases between. The CDR3 spans 12 residues. Germline CDR1 and CDR2: MNHEY and SVGAGI. The CDR3 DNA reads TGTGCCACTCAGGTCAAAGAACACGAGCAGTACTTC. Protein sequence: CATQVKEHEQYF.

V usage is TRBV19 and J usage is TRBJ1-1, with a weak D call TRBD1 (5 bases). CDR1 LNHDA and CDR2 SQIVND come from the germline V gene (reference sequence). This CDR3 region has 19 residues. With 3 bases removed from V and 0 bases from J, the gap between germline ends came to 23 bases. In DNA, the CDR3 is TGTGCCAGTAGTATTGACCAAGGTCTCTGGGGGGTCATGAACACTGAAGCTTTCTTT. Amino acids: CASSIDQGLWGVMNTEAFF.

V is TRBV7-3 and J is TRBJ2-1; 9 bases fit TRBD1. V gave up 5 bases and J gave up 9 bases; unmatched junction bases: 5. CDR3 length equals 13 residues. Germline loops: CDR1 SGHTA, CDR2 FQGTGA. DNA for the CDR3: TGTGCCAGCAGCAACAGGGGGCCTGGTGAGCAGTTCTTC. Translation gives CASSNRGPGEQFF.